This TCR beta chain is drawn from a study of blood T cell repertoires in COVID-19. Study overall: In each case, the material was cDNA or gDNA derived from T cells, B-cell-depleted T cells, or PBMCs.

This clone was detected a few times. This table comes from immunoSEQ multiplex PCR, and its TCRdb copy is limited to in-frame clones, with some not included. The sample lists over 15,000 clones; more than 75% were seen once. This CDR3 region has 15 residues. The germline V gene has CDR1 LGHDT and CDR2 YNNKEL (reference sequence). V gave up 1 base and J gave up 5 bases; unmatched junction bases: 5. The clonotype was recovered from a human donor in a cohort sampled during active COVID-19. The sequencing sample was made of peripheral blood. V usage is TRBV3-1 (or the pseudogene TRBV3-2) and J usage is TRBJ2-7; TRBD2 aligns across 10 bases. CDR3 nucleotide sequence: TGTGCCAGCAGCCAAGGGCTAGCGGGAGTACACGAGCAGTACTTC. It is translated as CASSQGLAGVHEQYF.